Listed here are 21 T cell receptor beta chains from one sample, sequenced in a study of OX40 agonist ivuxolimab in advanced cancers. Clones were sequenced by immunoSEQ multiplex PCR, and TCRdb holds only the in-frame ones, with some missing. The table includes roughly 61,000 clones, roughly 90% detected once. Here the sequenced sample was CD4+ or CD8+ T cells sorted from blood, taken in a trial of the OX40 agonist ivuxolimab. The receptors originated from an adult with an advanced solid tumor such as melanoma, head and neck, liver or kidney cancer.

This clone appeared once. J is TRBJ2-7 and V is TRBV7-6; TRBD2 agrees at 10 bases. With 3 bases clipped from V and 4 bases from J, the junction kept 0 bases outside the gene matches. The CDR3 sequence is 13 residues long. Germline lookup yields CDR1 SGHVS and CDR2 FNYEAQ. The chain's CDR3 is CASSFSGGYEQYF. CDR3 DNA sequence: TGTGCCAGCAGCTTTAGCGGGGGGTACGAGCAGTACTTC.

V usage is TRBV2 and J usage is TRBJ2-2; 13 positions match TRBD2. CDR1 and CDR2 from the germline V gene are SNHLY and FYNNEI. This CDR3 spans 17 amino acids. V gave up 6 bases and J gave up 2 bases; unmatched junction bases: 6. The CDR3 nucleotides read TGTGCCAGCAGCCAACTAGCGGGGGGGATTAACACCGGGGAGCTGTTTTTT. This codes for CASSQLAGGINTGELFF.

The genes are TRBV25-1 and TRBJ2-5; D remains ambiguous. Germline V lookup: CDR1 MGHDK, CDR2 SYGVNS. V dropped 1 base and J dropped 5 bases, with 17 bases sitting between them. The CDR3 spans 16 residues. As DNA, the CDR3 is TGTGCCAGCAGTGAATTAATCATGGCTACTGGGGAGACCCAGTACTTC. Translation: CASSELIMATGETQYF.

The chain couples TRBV5-1 to TRBJ1-1, with D uncertain. The V end was cut by 0 bases, the J end by 4 bases, with 13 bases between. CDR1 is SGHRS and CDR2 is YFSETQ in the germline V gene. The CDR3 runs to 15 residues. The CDR3 sequence is CASSLAGVGFTEAFF. The CDR3 nucleotides are TGCGCCAGCAGCTTGGCAGGCGTTGGGTTCACTGAAGCTTTCTTT.

Within the sample, this clone is medium-sized. This chain joins TRBV6-1 and TRBJ1-1; 8 bases line up with TRBD1. The length of the CDR3 is 13 residues. V dropped 3 bases and J dropped 10; count of bases not matched to a gene: 7. Germline values: CDR1 MNHNS, CDR2 SASEGT. CDR3 sequence reads: CASSDSTGVPAFF. CDR3 coding DNA: TGTGCCAGCAGTGATTCGACAGGGGTCCCAGCTTTCTTT.

The chain links TRBV7-2 to TRBJ1-1; a possible D gene is TRBD1 (5 bases). Germline values: CDR1 SGHTA, CDR2 FQGNSA. Trimming stripped 3 bases from V and 8 bases from J, with 10 bases between. This CDR3 is 12 amino acids long. In DNA form, the CDR3 reads TGTGCCAGCAGCTTGGGGCCCAGGGAAGCTTTCTTT. Protein: CASSLGPREAFF.

Concerning this clone itself: At one of its ends the junction is not consistent with the germline gene, which may arise from a read error. V usage is TRBV7-3 and J usage is TRBJ2-7; D gene ambiguous. This CDR3 is 13 amino acids long. Germline loops: CDR1 SGHTA, CDR2 FQGTGA. Written as DNA, the CDR3 is TGTGCCAGCAGCTTAACGCCAACCTACGGGCAGTACTTC. As protein: CASSLTPTYGQYF.

The chain recombines TRBV10-1 with TRBJ1-1; D uncertain. The length of the CDR3 is 11 residues. Per the germline V gene, CDR1 is WNHNN and CDR2 is SYGVQD (reference sequence). V was trimmed by 6 bases and J by 6 bases, leaving 8 bases between them. CDR3 amino acids: CASRDNAEAFF. CDR3 bases: TGCGCCAGCAGAGATAATGCTGAAGCTTTCTTT.

The chain couples TRBV4-1 to TRBJ2-1; 15 positions match TRBD2. The CDR3 has 16 residues. V was pared by 0 bases and J by 8 bases, with 2 bases of the junction left unmatched. Looked up from germline, CDR1 is MGHRA and CDR2 is YSYEKL. The CDR3 DNA follows: TGCGCCAGCAGCCAAGATAGGACTAGCGGGGGGGATGAGCAGTTCTTC. Translation: CASSQDRTSGGDEQFF.

This sequence joins TRBV19 and TRBJ2-5; possible D gene TRBD1, 5 bases. The CDR3 sequence is 16 residues long. Germline V lookup: CDR1 LNHDA, CDR2 SQIVND (reference sequence). V lost 3 bases to trimming and J lost 2 bases, with 16 bases between them. The CDR3 DNA reads as TGTGCCAGTAGTATCGGAGTGGGGCCAATACAAGAGACCCAGTACTTC. Protein: CASSIGVGPIQETQYF.

The CDR3 bases are TGTGCCAGCAGCCCCTCGGCAGATACGCAGTATTTT. This encodes CASSPSADTQYF. This chain connects TRBV27 to TRBJ2-3, with no clear D. Per germline, CDR1 MNHEY and CDR2 SMNVEV (reference sequence). The CDR3 contains 12 residues. Between the trimmed V and J ends, which lost 6 bases and 4 bases, there was a span of 8 bases.

V gene TRBV2 combines with J gene TRBJ1-1; 8 bases line up with TRBD1. The trim removed 7 bases at V and 5 bases at J, leaving 9 bases unmatched. The length of the CDR3 is 14 residues. The germline V gene encodes CDR1 SNHLY and CDR2 FYNNEI. The CDR3 protein is CASNTGQGLTEAFF. DNA of the CDR3: TGTGCCAGCAACACAGGACAGGGTTTGACTGAAGCTTTCTTT.

This chain connects TRBV19 to TRBJ1-4; no clear D gene. The CDR3 loop spans 13 amino acids. With 7 bases removed from V and 3 bases from J, the gap between germline ends came to 9 bases. Germline loops: CDR1 LNHDA, CDR2 SQIVND (reference sequence). CDR3 protein: CASKSQSNEKLFF. CDR3 in DNA: TGTGCCAGTAAAAGTCAGTCTAATGAAAAACTGTTTTTT.

The chain couples TRBV5-1 to TRBJ2-1, with TRBD2 as a possible D gene (5 bases). The V end lost 4 bases, the J end lost 2 bases, and 13 bases lay between the germline ends. The CDR3 totals 15 residues. Germline V gene data show CDR1 as SGHRS and CDR2 as YFSETQ. The CDR3 DNA is TGCGCCAGCAGCCTATCCGGGAACACCTACAATGAGCAGTTCTTC. It yields the protein CASSLSGNTYNEQFF.

The V call is TRBV2, the J call TRBJ1-1, with a possible D match to TRBD1 (5 bases). The CDR3 consists of 15 residues. Trimming removed 5 bases at V and 3 bases at J, with 16 bases between. From germline, CDR1 is SNHLY and CDR2 FYNNEI. CDR3 protein: CASSSLRGPDTEAFF. The CDR3 DNA sequence: TGTGCCAGCAGTTCCCTCCGGGGCCCCGACACTGAAGCTTTCTTT.

The gene calls are TRBV7-9 and TRBJ2-6; TRBD1 agrees at 11 bases. Germline CDR1 SEHNR, CDR2 FQNEAQ (reference sequence). CDR3 size: 16 residues. The V segment lost 4 bases and the J segment 4 bases; nucleotides outside the gene matches: 3. CDR3 coding DNA: TGTGCCAGCAGCTCGGACAGGGGGCAAGGGGCCAACGTCCTGACTTTC. Residues: CASSSDRGQGANVLTF.

J is TRBJ1-2 and V is TRBV2; no firm D call. CDR3 length: 16 residues. V shed 6 bases and J shed 1 base, with 18 bases lying between them. Germline-derived CDR1 and CDR2 are SNHLY and FYNNEI. In DNA, the CDR3 is TGTGCCAGCAGGTCTCAAGAAGGGTCTTATAACTATGGCTACACCTTC. It translates to CASRSQEGSYNYGYTF. Filled out from reference TRBV2 and TRBJ1-2, the complete variable domain reads EPEVTQTPSHQVTQMGQEVILRCVPISNHLYFYWYRQILGQKVEFLVSFYNNEISEKSEIFDDQFSVERPDGSNFTLKIRSTKLEDSAMYFCASRSQEGSYNYGYTFGSGTRLTVV.

The chain is built from TRBV11-3 and TRBJ2-5; 10 bases are a match to TRBD1. V gave up 4 bases and J gave up 2 bases; unmatched junction bases: 1. CDR1 is SGHNT and CDR2 is YENEEA in the germline V gene. The CDR3 sequence is 14 residues long. The CDR3 sequence is CASSWTGGQETQYF. CDR3 DNA: TGTGCCAGCAGCTGGACAGGGGGTCAAGAGACCCAGTACTTC.

This sequence joins TRBV2 and TRBJ2-7; D is ambiguous. CDR3 size: 12 residues. Germline-derived CDR1 and CDR2 are SNHLY and FYNNEI. V gave up 4 bases and J gave up 2 bases, with 6 bases separating them. The CDR3, as DNA: TGTGCCAGCAGTGCTAGTACCTACGAGCAGTACTTC. It yields the protein CASSASTYEQYF.

This clone was seen only a few times. The chain employs TRBV6-5 and TRBJ1-6; possible D gene TRBD1, 6 bases. Germline CDR1 reads MNHEY; CDR2 reads SVGAGI. The CDR3 sequence is 14 residues long. V was cut by 0 bases and J by 10 bases, with 10 bases left in between. The CDR3 sequence is CASSYSGQRSPLHF. In DNA form, the CDR3 reads TGTGCCAGCAGTTACTCAGGACAGCGGTCACCCCTCCACTTT.

This rearrangement joins TRBV5-1 to TRBJ1-2; TRBD1 is a possible D gene (5 bases). This CDR3 contains 13 residues. Germline CDR1 reads SGHRS; CDR2 reads YFSETQ. V shed 6 bases and J shed 8 bases, with 17 bases lying between them. The CDR3 reads CASTAGGVTGYTF. CDR3 DNA sequence: TGCGCCAGCACCGCGGGAGGGGTAACAGGCTACACCTTC. The variable domain in full, completed from reference TRBV5-1 and TRBJ1-2, reads KAGVTQTPRYLIKTRGQQVTLSCSPISGHRSVSWYQQTPGQGLQFLFEYFSETQRNKGNFPGRFSGRQFSNSRSEMNVSTLELGDSALYLCASTAGGVTGYTFGSGTRLTVV.